The table lists the clone carrying this T cell receptor beta chain with a few counts. Its antigen is as yet unknown. This specimen comes from a study of graft-versus-host responses after intestinal transplantation. Study-wide points: Allograft graft-versus-host to host-versus-graft clonal ratios ran high in patients with graft-donor T cell macrochimerism.

Assay: immunoSEQ multiplex PCR; the TCRdb copy retains only in-frame clones and omits some. Here the sample spans about 93,000 clones, 85% to 95% being singletons. There are 14 residues in the CDR3. The germline V gene has CDR1 SGHDT and CDR2 YYEEEE. Trimming took 0 bases from V and 8 from J, leaving 14 bases between them. This sequence originates from a human donor who received an intestinal transplant. This specimen was unstimulated CD8+ T cells sorted from spleen or lymph node cells, taken before intestinal transplant. The V gene is TRBV5-6, the J gene TRBJ1-1, with a weak D call TRBD1 (5 bases). The CDR3 loop is CASSLVLTQGEAFF. Here the CDR3 DNA reads TGTGCCAGCAGCTTGGTACTAACGCAGGGCGAAGCTTTCTTT. Full variable domain (rest looked up from reference TRBV5-6 and TRBJ1-1): DAGVTQSPTHLIKTRGQQVTLRCSPKSGHDTVSWYQQALGQGPQFIFQYYEEEERQRGNFPDRFSGHQFPNYSSELNVNALLLGDSALYLCASSLVLTQGEAFFGQGTRLTVV.